Listed below are T cell receptor beta chains from one sample, sequenced in a study of shared clonotypes between healthy human individuals. Data came from immunoSEQ multiplex PCR; TCRdb stores just in-frame clones and leaves some out. Of about 600,000 clones in the sample, roughly 98% are singletons; the top ten hold approximately 0.3%. Sample: naive CD8+ T cells sorted from blood. These receptors were collected from a man aged 25-40 years in good health. The CDR3 runs from the conserved cysteine through the conserved F or W. D genes are given only for firm matches. Clone size is given for some rows only: seen once, a few or many times, or a class if the clone is expanded.

v_gene: TRBV7-7
d_gene: .
j_gene: TRBJ1-3
abundance: .
CDR3aa: CASSLTGSGNTIYF
CDR3nt: TGTGCCAGCAGCCTGACAGGTTCTGGAAACACCATATATTTT

v_gene: TRBV5-4
d_gene: TRBD2
j_gene: TRBJ2-5
abundance: .
CDR3aa: CASGRDFQETQYF
CDR3nt: TGTGCCAGCGGGAGGGACTTCCAAGAGACCCAGTACTTC

v_gene: TRBV5-1
d_gene: TRBD2
j_gene: TRBJ2-3
abundance: few
CDR3aa: CASSLDPSGSTDTQYF
CDR3nt: TGCGCCAGCAGCTTGGATCCTAGCGGGAGCACAGATACGCAGTATTTT

v_gene: TRBV2
d_gene: .
j_gene: TRBJ2-7
abundance: .
CDR3aa: CATRGSYEQYF
CDR3nt: TGTGCCACACGGGGATCCTACGAGCAGTACTTC

v_gene: TRBV10-3
d_gene: TRBD1
j_gene: TRBJ2-7
abundance: .
CDR3aa: CAISEKGTVITYEQYF
CDR3nt: TGTGCCATCAGTGAAAAAGGGACAGTAATAACCTACGAGCAGTACTTC

v_gene: TRBV5-1
d_gene: .
j_gene: TRBJ2-2
abundance: .
CDR3aa: CASSLKVSITNTGELFF
CDR3nt: TGCGCCAGCAGCTTGAAGGTCTCCATAACGAACACCGGGGAGCTGTTTTTT

v_gene: TRBV28
d_gene: .
j_gene: TRBJ1-5
abundance: .
CDR3aa: CASSALVNQPQHF
CDR3nt: TGTGCCAGCAGTGCACTGGTAAATCAGCCCCAGCATTTT

v_gene: TRBV10-3
d_gene: TRBD2
j_gene: TRBJ2-1
abundance: .
CDR3aa: CAISETQLAGNNEQFF
CDR3nt: TGTGCCATCAGTGAGACCCAACTAGCGGGAAACAATGAGCAGTTCTTC

v_gene: TRBV29-1
d_gene: TRBD2
j_gene: TRBJ2-7
abundance: .
CDR3aa: CSVESAGGNEQYF
CDR3nt: TGCAGCGTTGAGAGTGCGGGAGGGAACGAGCAGTACTTC

v_gene: TRBV5-1
d_gene: .
j_gene: TRBJ1-2
abundance: .
CDR3aa: CASSQTGLNYGYTF
CDR3nt: TGCGCCAGCAGTCAGACAGGACTTAACTATGGCTACACCTTC

v_gene: TRBV9
d_gene: .
j_gene: TRBJ2-7
abundance: .
CDR3aa: CASSVGTGAYEQYF
CDR3nt: TGTGCCAGCAGCGTAGGGACCGGGGCCTACGAGCAGTACTTC

v_gene: TRBV28
d_gene: .
j_gene: TRBJ2-1
abundance: .
CDR3aa: CASSPGTSVEQFF
CDR3nt: TGTGCCAGCAGTCCCGGGACATCGGTTGAGCAGTTCTTC

v_gene: TRBV7-6
d_gene: .
j_gene: TRBJ1-4
abundance: .
CDR3aa: CASSLVRRRRGTNEKLFF
CDR3nt: TGTGCCAGCAGCTTGGTTCGGCGACGGAGGGGCACTAATGAAAAACTGTTTTTT

v_gene: TRBV15
d_gene: .
j_gene: TRBJ2-7
abundance: .
CDR3aa: CATSRDRVSEQYF
CDR3nt: TGTGCCACCAGCAGAGATCGGGTGTCCGAGCAGTACTTC

v_gene: TRBV28
d_gene: .
j_gene: TRBJ2-1
abundance: .
CDR3aa: CASLNPDASYNEQFF
CDR3nt: TGTGCCAGCCTAAATCCGGACGCCTCCTACAATGAGCAGTTCTTC

v_gene: TRBV9
d_gene: .
j_gene: TRBJ2-6
abundance: .
CDR3aa: CASSPSPVDSSGANVLTF
CDR3nt: TGTGCCAGCAGCCCCTCCCCCGTGGACAGCTCTGGGGCCAACGTCCTGACTTTC

v_gene: TRBV18
d_gene: TRBD2
j_gene: TRBJ2-7
abundance: .
CDR3aa: CASSPLSSGSSYEQYF
CDR3nt: TGTGCCAGCTCACCGTTATCTAGCGGGAGCTCCTACGAGCAGTACTTC

v_gene: TRBV5-5
d_gene: .
j_gene: TRBJ2-7
abundance: .
CDR3aa: CASSFWSEQEKQYF
CDR3nt: TGTGCCAGCAGCTTTTGGTCCGAACAGGAGAAGCAGTACTTC

v_gene: TRBV25-1
d_gene: TRBD1
j_gene: TRBJ2-3
abundance: .
CDR3aa: CASSGRDREDTDTQYF
CDR3nt: TGTGCCAGCAGTGGCCGGGACAGGGAAGACACAGATACGCAGTATTTT

v_gene: TRBV7-9
d_gene: TRBD1
j_gene: TRBJ2-7
abundance: .
CDR3aa: CASSPPGQAYEQYF
CDR3nt: TGTGCCAGCAGCCCTCCTGGACAGGCCTACGAGCAGTACTTC

v_gene: TRBV7-9
d_gene: .
j_gene: TRBJ2-3
abundance: .
CDR3aa: CASSAFNTDTQYF
CDR3nt: TGTGCCAGCAGCGCCTTTAACACAGATACGCAGTATTTT

v_gene: TRBV27
d_gene: TRBD1
j_gene: TRBJ2-1
abundance: .
CDR3aa: CASSLGAGGSKQFF
CDR3nt: TGTGCCAGCAGTTTAGGGGCAGGGGGCAGCAAGCAGTTCTTC

v_gene: TRBV6-1
d_gene: .
j_gene: TRBJ2-1
abundance: .
CDR3aa: CASSERSNAYNEQFF
CDR3nt: TGTGCCAGCAGTGAACGCTCGAACGCTTACAATGAGCAGTTCTTC

v_gene: TRBV14
d_gene: .
j_gene: TRBJ2-1
abundance: .
CDR3aa: CASSQGPYNEQFF
CDR3nt: TGTGCCAGCAGCCAAGGACCTTACAATGAGCAGTTCTTC

v_gene: TRBV30
d_gene: TRBD2
j_gene: TRBJ2-2
abundance: .
CDR3aa: CAWSVGTSSIGELFF
CDR3nt: TGTGCCTGGAGTGTAGGGACTAGCTCCATCGGGGAGCTGTTTTTT

v_gene: TRBV18
d_gene: .
j_gene: TRBJ2-5
abundance: .
CDR3aa: CASSRTGKSMAQYF
CDR3nt: TGTGCCAGCTCACGAACCGGGAAGAGCATGGCCCAGTACTTC

v_gene: TRBV5-8
d_gene: .
j_gene: TRBJ1-5
abundance: .
CDR3aa: CASSHRDSNQPQHF
CDR3nt: TGTGCCAGCAGCCACAGGGATAGCAATCAGCCCCAGCATTTT

v_gene: TRBV11-2
d_gene: .
j_gene: TRBJ2-5
abundance: .
CDR3aa: CASSLNYPQETQYF
CDR3nt: TGTGCCAGCAGCTTAAACTACCCACAGGAGACCCAGTACTTC

v_gene: TRBV28
d_gene: TRBD1
j_gene: TRBJ2-7
abundance: .
CDR3aa: CASRRTGDHEQYF
CDR3nt: TGTGCCAGCAGGCGGACAGGGGATCATGAGCAGTACTTC

v_gene: TRBV7-2
d_gene: .
j_gene: TRBJ1-1
abundance: .
CDR3aa: CASSIHSKVAFF
CDR3nt: TGTGCCAGCAGCATACACTCCAAGGTAGCTTTCTTT

v_gene: TRBV5-1
d_gene: TRBD2
j_gene: TRBJ2-3
abundance: .
CDR3aa: CASSLALAGSTDTQYF
CDR3nt: TGCGCCAGCAGCTTGGCTTTAGCGGGGAGCACAGATACGCAGTATTTT

v_gene: TRBV9
d_gene: .
j_gene: TRBJ1-4
abundance: once
CDR3aa: CASSDGEGGPEKLFF
CDR3nt: TGTGCCAGCAGCGATGGCGAGGGGGGGCCTGAAAAACTGTTTTTT

v_gene: TRBV5-6
d_gene: .
j_gene: TRBJ1-5
abundance: .
CDR3aa: CASSLGQGYYQPQHF
CDR3nt: TGTGCCAGCAGCTTGGGGCAGGGTTATTATCAGCCCCAGCATTTT

v_gene: TRBV6-6
d_gene: .
j_gene: TRBJ1-1
abundance: once
CDR3aa: CASSYRESPPEAFF
CDR3nt: TGTGCCAGCAGTTACAGGGAAAGCCCCCCTGAAGCTTTCTTT

v_gene: TRBV7-9
d_gene: .
j_gene: TRBJ1-1
abundance: .
CDR3aa: CASSRNRMNTEAFF
CDR3nt: TGTGCCAGCAGCCGAAACAGGATGAACACTGAAGCTTTCTTT

v_gene: TRBV5-1
d_gene: TRBD1
j_gene: TRBJ1-1
abundance: .
CDR3aa: CASSRTGVNTEAFF
CDR3nt: TGCGCCAGCAGCCGAACAGGGGTTAACACTGAAGCTTTCTTT

v_gene: TRBV10-2
d_gene: .
j_gene: TRBJ2-7
abundance: .
CDR3aa: CASSESREFYYEQYF
CDR3nt: TGCGCCAGCAGTGAGTCGAGGGAGTTCTACTACGAGCAGTACTTC

v_gene: TRBV4-1
d_gene: .
j_gene: TRBJ2-1
abundance: .
CDR3aa: CASSQVGLYNEQFF
CDR3nt: TGCGCCAGCAGCCAAGTAGGGCTGTACAATGAGCAGTTCTTC

v_gene: TRBV7-2
d_gene: TRBD2
j_gene: TRBJ2-4
abundance: .
CDR3aa: CASSLGGRLGNIQYF
CDR3nt: TGTGCCAGCAGCTTAGGCGGGAGGCTGGGAAACATTCAGTACTTC

v_gene: TRBV7-8
d_gene: .
j_gene: TRBJ2-3
abundance: .
CDR3aa: CASSLATGESTDTQYF
CDR3nt: TGTGCCAGCAGCTTAGCGACGGGAGAAAGCACAGATACGCAGTATTTT

v_gene: TRBV18
d_gene: TRBD1
j_gene: TRBJ1-5
abundance: .
CDR3aa: CASSTLGQVGNQPQHF
CDR3nt: TGTGCCAGCTCAACGCTCGGACAGGTGGGGAATCAGCCCCAGCATTTT

v_gene: TRBV28
d_gene: TRBD2
j_gene: TRBJ2-1
abundance: .
CDR3aa: CASREAGSSYNEQFF
CDR3nt: TGTGCCAGCAGGGAAGCGGGAAGCTCCTACAATGAGCAGTTCTTC

v_gene: TRBV7-6
d_gene: .
j_gene: TRBJ2-1
abundance: .
CDR3aa: CASSSYSYNEQFF
CDR3nt: TGTGCCAGCAGCTCGTACAGCTACAATGAGCAGTTCTTC

v_gene: TRBV2
d_gene: TRBD1
j_gene: TRBJ2-5
abundance: .
CDR3aa: CASSGDSKETQYF
CDR3nt: TGTGCCAGCAGTGGGGACAGTAAAGAGACCCAGTACTTC

v_gene: TRBV7-9
d_gene: TRBD2
j_gene: TRBJ2-1
abundance: .
CDR3aa: CASSPPIPSGDYNEQFF
CDR3nt: TGTGCCAGCAGCCCCCCCATCCCTAGCGGTGATTACAATGAGCAGTTCTTC

v_gene: TRBV29-1
d_gene: .
j_gene: TRBJ2-2
abundance: .
CDR3aa: CSAQPRNAGSNTGELFF
CDR3nt: TGCAGCGCACAGCCACGGAACGCGGGATCGAACACCGGGGAGCTGTTTTTT

v_gene: TRBV2
d_gene: .
j_gene: TRBJ2-2
abundance: once
CDR3aa: CASSQDSINTGELFF
CDR3nt: TGTGCCAGCAGTCAGGACAGCATCAACACCGGGGAGCTGTTTTTT

v_gene: TRBV7-2
d_gene: .
j_gene: TRBJ2-7
abundance: once
CDR3aa: CASSKSYEQYF
CDR3nt: TGTGCCAGCAGCAAGTCCTACGAGCAGTACTTC

v_gene: TRBV27
d_gene: .
j_gene: TRBJ1-2
abundance: .
CDR3aa: CASSLRSTGIYGYTF
CDR3nt: TGTGCCAGCAGTTTGAGATCGACAGGCATCTATGGCTACACCTTC

v_gene: TRBV7-9
d_gene: .
j_gene: TRBJ2-7
abundance: once
CDR3aa: CASSLGGRYEQYF
CDR3nt: TGTGCCAGCAGCTTAGGGGGGCGCTACGAGCAGTACTTC

v_gene: TRBV6-5
d_gene: .
j_gene: TRBJ2-5
abundance: once
CDR3aa: CASSYTPGASVTQYF
CDR3nt: TGTGCCAGCAGTTACACGCCAGGGGCTTCGGTGACCCAGTACTTC